This T cell receptor beta chain emerged from a study of T cell repertoires in cytomegalovirus infection. Study results and limitations: Predominance within the ex vivo response was attributable to HLA-C-restricted CMV-specific TCR beta clonotypes. Carriers of CMV plus the relevant HLA were identified by cumulative public TCR beta family frequency.

TCRdb re-analysed the reads in MiXCR, keeping a single row per CDR3 protein. The data show about 130,000 distinct CDR3 sequences, approximately 24% seen once. Remarks on this clonotype: Its antigen is unidentified.

Per germline, CDR1 LNHDA and CDR2 SQIVND (reference sequence). With 6 bases clipped from V and 5 bases from J, the junction kept 11 bases outside the gene matches. CDR3 size: 17 residues. This chain links TRBV19 with TRBJ2-5; 14 positions match TRBD2. Source material: PBMCs, sequenced either directly or after in vitro stimulation (not recorded which). The sequence derives from a human donor in good health (CMV status not recorded). Some clones in this sample may be carry-over from other donors' samples. The CDR3 loop is CASSPGLAGVASETQYF. In nucleotides, the CDR3 is TGTGCCAGTAGCCCGGGACTAGCGGGAGTAGCGTCGGAGACCCAGTACTTC. Using reference TRBV19 and TRBJ2-5 for the parts outside the CDR3, the full variable domain is DGGITQSPKYLFRKEGQNVTLSCEQNLNHDAMYWYRQDPGQGLRLIYYSQIVNDFQKGDIAEGYSVSREKKESFPLTVTSAQKNPTAFYLCASSPGLAGVASETQYFGPGTRLLVL.